A selection of T cell receptor beta chains follows, all from one sample in a study of blood T cell repertoires in COVID-19. Assay used: immunoSEQ multiplex PCR; TCRdb lists only in-frame clones, some missing. The sample lists approximately 240,000 clones; 82% were seen once. Sequencing was carried out using peripheral blood. Receptors were obtained from a woman of 80 years or more with active or convalescent COVID-19. CDR3s include the opening cysteine and the closing phenylalanine or tryptophan. The D gene is left open where the match is weak. The size entry is marked missing in some rows and otherwise reads once, few, many or a size class.

clone_size	j_call	v_call	d_call	cdr3_nt	cdr3_aa
.	TRBJ1-1	TRBV28	TRBD1	TGTGCCAGCAGTTTCACCAGGGGGCGGGTTGGCACTGAAGCTTTCTTT	CASSFTRGRVGTEAFF
.	TRBJ2-7	TRBV5-1	.	TGCGCCAGCAGCTTCGACAGGACCTACGAGCAGTACTTC	CASSFDRTYEQYF
.	TRBJ1-4	TRBV7-2	.	TGTGCCAGCAGCTTTTGGCAGGCTGCCGGAGAAAAACTGTTTTTT	CASSFWQAAGEKLFF
.	TRBJ2-3	TRBV28	TRBD2	TGTGCCAGCAGTATACTAGCGGGGGGGCCCGGGGATACGCAGTATTTT	CASSILAGGPGDTQYF
once	TRBJ1-5	TRBV28	TRBD1	TGTGCCAGCAGGACCGGACAGGGGAACAATCAGCCCCAGCATTTT	CASRTGQGNNQPQHF
.	TRBJ1-2	TRBV3-1/TRBV3-2	TRBD1	TGTGCCAGCAGGGGGACAGGGGGCCAATATGGCTACACCTTC	CASRGTGGQYGYTF
.	TRBJ1-2	TRBV30	.	TGTGCCTGGAGTGAGGGGCATGGCTACACCTTC	CAWSEGHGYTF
.	TRBJ1-3	TRBV10-2	.	TGCGCCAGCAGTGTGGGCAGGGTTCCTGGAAACACCATATATTTT	CASSVGRVPGNTIYF
.	TRBJ2-1	TRBV7-9	TRBD2	TGTGCCAGCAGCTTAGGGAGACTAGCGGTTAGCTACAATGAGCAGTTCTTC	CASSLGRLAVSYNEQFF
.	TRBJ2-4	TRBV5-1	.	TGCGCCAGCAGTGGGGGGTCTGGCAAAAACATTCAGTACTTC	CASSGGSGKNIQYF
.	TRBJ2-7	TRBV3-1/TRBV3-2	TRBD1	TGTGCCAGCAGCACGGGACAGGGTACTTACGAGCAGTACTTC	CASSTGQGTYEQYF
.	TRBJ2-5	TRBV10-2	TRBD1	TGCGCCAGCAGTGGGACAGGGGAGGTTGAGACCCAGTACTTC	CASSGTGEVETQYF
.	TRBJ2-7	TRBV30	TRBD1	TGTGCCTGGAGTGTCCTAAGACAGGGCAACGAGCAGTACTTC	CAWSVLRQGNEQYF
.	TRBJ2-7	TRBV14	.	TGTGCCAGCAGCCACGGGGGCTACGAGCAGTACTTC	CASSHGGYEQYF
.	TRBJ2-7	TRBV24-1	.	TGTGCCACCAGTGATGGCAGCGTTTACGAGCAGTACTTC	CATSDGSVYEQYF
.	TRBJ2-4	TRBV3-1/TRBV3-2	.	TGTGCCAGCAGCACAGGGCCCATTCAGTACTTC	CASSTGPIQYF
.	TRBJ1-2	TRBV4-1	.	TGCGCCAGCAGCCAAGATCTAGGCCGTTCCTACTATGGCTACACCTTC	CASSQDLGRSYYGYTF
few	TRBJ2-7	TRBV7-8	TRBD1	TGTGCCAGCGGACCTGTTACAGGGGACGAGCAGTACTTC	CASGPVTGDEQYF
.	TRBJ1-4	TRBV14	TRBD1	TGTGCCAGCAGCCCGTCGGACAGGGTTTACGAAAAACTGTTTTTT	CASSPSDRVYEKLFF
.	TRBJ1-6	TRBV2	TRBD1	TGTGCCAGCAGTGGTCGGGACAGGATGGATTCACCCCTCCACTTT	CASSGRDRMDSPLHF
few	TRBJ2-1	TRBV7-9	.	TGTGCCAGCAGCTCCCGGGTCTTTGAGCAGTTCTTC	CASSSRVFEQFF
.	TRBJ2-1	TRBV5-6	.	TGTGCCAGCATAAGACTAGACTCCTACAATGAGCAGTTCTTC	CASIRLDSYNEQFF
.	TRBJ2-7	TRBV2	TRBD1	TGTGCCAGCTCCCGGGACAGGGTCGCTTCTGGCTACGAGCAGTACTTC	CASSRDRVASGYEQYF
.	TRBJ1-2	TRBV10-3	TRBD1	TGTGCCATCAGGGCAGGACAGGGGAGAGGGTATGTGGACACCTTC	CAIRAGQGRGYVDTF
.	TRBJ1-3	TRBV10-3	.	TGTGCCATCAGTGAGCTGGGAGGAGCTGGAAACACCATATATTTT	CAISELGGAGNTIYF
.	TRBJ2-7	TRBV5-1	TRBD1	TGCGCCAGCAGCGCACTACAGGGGGGAGAGCAGTACTTC	CASSALQGGEQYF
.	TRBJ2-1	TRBV29-1	.	TGCAGCGTGGGGTTAGTGGGAGTCTACAATGAGCAGTTCTTC	CSVGLVGVYNEQFF
.	TRBJ2-7	TRBV28	TRBD2	TGTGCCAGCAGCTCGTTTCCGGGACTAGCTAGTGCCTACGAGCAGTACTTC	CASSSFPGLASAYEQYF
.	TRBJ2-7	TRBV27	.	TGTGCCAGCAGACCCGGACAGTACTCCTACGAGCAGTACTTC	CASRPGQYSYEQYF
few	TRBJ1-5	TRBV5-6	.	TGTGCCAGCAGCCGCCTAGCCAGCAATCAGCCCCAGCATTTT	CASSRLASNQPQHF
few	TRBJ1-2	TRBV14	TRBD1	TGTGCCAGCAGCCAAGTTACGACAGGGGCATATGGCTACACCTTC	CASSQVTTGAYGYTF
few	TRBJ1-1	TRBV2	TRBD1	TGTGCCAGCCTTACCGACAGGGAGAGCTCTGAAGCTTTCTTT	CASLTDRESSEAFF
.	TRBJ2-2	TRBV7-6	TRBD2	TGTGCCAGCAGCTTAGCTACGGGGGGAACGGAGGTTAACACCGGGGAGCTGTTTTTT	CASSLATGGTEVNTGELFF
.	TRBJ2-7	TRBV29-1	TRBD1	TGCAGCGTTGTTCCAGGGGGCTCCTACGAGCAGTACTTC	CSVVPGGSYEQYF
.	TRBJ2-1	TRBV5-4	TRBD2	TGTGCCAGCAGCTTGAGACTAGCGGGGTACAATGAGCAGTTCTTC	CASSLRLAGYNEQFF
.	TRBJ1-1	TRBV3-1/TRBV3-2	.	TGTGCCAGCAGCCTATCGGACAGACGCAAGACTGAAGCTTTCTTT	CASSLSDRRKTEAFF
.	TRBJ1-5	TRBV19	.	TGTGCCAGTAGTTTTAGGACAGACCTTAATCAGCCCCAGCATTTT	CASSFRTDLNQPQHF
.	TRBJ1-6	TRBV2	.	TGTGCCAGCAGTGGCATACAGCCCCAATCACCCCTCCACTTT	CASSGIQPQSPLHF
.	TRBJ2-7	TRBV6-5	TRBD1	TGTGCCAGCAGAGACGGACAGGGGGCTTACGAGCAGTACTTC	CASRDGQGAYEQYF
few	TRBJ2-7	TRBV9	.	TGTGCCAGCAGCGGTCTGGAGGGGACCTCCTACGAGCAGTACTTC	CASSGLEGTSYEQYF
.	TRBJ2-5	TRBV2	.	TGTGCCAGCTCTACGGGATACAGGGTTGAGACCCAGTACTTC	CASSTGYRVETQYF
.	TRBJ1-1	TRBV19	.	TGTGCCAGTAGTGCACAGGGAGTGAACACTGAAGCTTTCTTT	CASSAQGVNTEAFF
few	TRBJ2-7	TRBV5-8	.	TGTGCCAGCAGCTACCGATTGGGCCAGGGGAGCTCCTACGAGCAGTACTTC	CASSYRLGQGSSYEQYF
.	TRBJ2-3	TRBV10-1	TRBD2	TGCGCCAGCAGCGCTAGCGGGAGGGCCTCAGATACGCAGTATTTT	CASSASGRASDTQYF
once	TRBJ2-7	TRBV9	TRBD2	TGTGCCAGCAGCCCGAGACTAGCGGGGCCCGCCGAGCAGTACTTC	CASSPRLAGPAEQYF
.	TRBJ2-1	TRBV5-1	TRBD2	TGCGCCAGCAGCGGCGGGACTAGCGGTGGAGTTGAGCAGTTCTTC	CASSGGTSGGVEQFF
once	TRBJ1-2	TRBV7-9	.	TGTGCCAGCAGCCCGGCCGCTCAGGGTGACTATGGCTACACCTTC	CASSPAAQGDYGYTF
few	TRBJ2-2	TRBV10-3	TRBD2	TGTGCCATCAGTCTGGGACTAGCGGCAACCGGGGAGCTGTTTTTT	CAISLGLAATGELFF
.	TRBJ2-3	TRBV29-1	.	TGCAGCGTTGAAGATCGGTCTAGCACAGATACGCAGTATTTT	CSVEDRSSTDTQYF
.	TRBJ1-6	TRBV3-1/TRBV3-2	TRBD1	TGTGCCAGCAGCCAGACAGGGGCGCAATCACCCCTCCACTTT	CASSQTGAQSPLHF
once	TRBJ2-7	TRBV7-9	TRBD1	TGTGCCAGCAGCCTAACCGGGACAGGGTTACGCTACGAGCAGTACTTC	CASSLTGTGLRYEQYF
.	TRBJ2-5	TRBV5-1	TRBD2	TGCGCCAGCAGCTCCTCCCCCGGGGGGCAAGAGACCCAGTACTTC	CASSSSPGGQETQYF
.	TRBJ2-7	TRBV12-3/TRBV12-4	.	TGTGCCAGCAGTCTAGGACAGATCTACGAGCAGTACTTC	CASSLGQIYEQYF
.	TRBJ2-5	TRBV19	.	TGTGCCAGTAGTATTAGGGTTAGCGGATTGATCCAAGAGACCCAGTACTTC	CASSIRVSGLIQETQYF
few	TRBJ1-1	TRBV28	TRBD1	TGTGCCAGCAGGCATCTCGGACAGGGATTGAACACTGAAGCTTTCTTT	CASRHLGQGLNTEAFF
.	TRBJ1-1	TRBV10-2	TRBD1	TGCGCCACCCGGGGGACAGGGAACACTGAAGCTTTCTTT	CATRGTGNTEAFF
.	TRBJ2-7	TRBV5-1	.	TGCGCCAGCAGCTTGGGGACTTGGAGCTCCTACGAGCAGTACTTC	CASSLGTWSSYEQYF
.	TRBJ1-5	TRBV6-5	TRBD1	TGTGCCAGCAGTCTGACAGGGTTCCAGCCCCAGCATTTT	CASSLTGFQPQHF
once	TRBJ1-3	TRBV5-1	TRBD1	TGCGCCAGCAGCTTGGCAGCAGGGGGTTATTCTGGAAACACCATATATTTT	CASSLAAGGYSGNTIYF
.	TRBJ1-4	TRBV24-1	.	TGTGCCACCAGTGATTCCCGGTCAGGAAATGAAAAACTGTTTTTT	CATSDSRSGNEKLFF